The rows below give T cell receptor beta chains drawn from one sample of a study of early T cells in non-severe SARS-CoV-2 infection. TCRdb itself ran the 5' RACE reads through MiXCR, one entry per CDR3 protein. This sample carries 50,000 or so distinct CDR3 sequences, roughly 5.3% of them seen once, and the ten largest clones take under 6%. The sequenced sample was whole blood. These TCRs come from an adult who was a healthcare worker with PCR-confirmed SARS-CoV-2 infection or an uninfected control (not recorded which). Each CDR3 is given with its conserved first and last residue. A D gene is named only where the DNA matches it firmly. For some rows the clone size is stated as once, few or many, or as a class when expanded; others skip it.

len: 15; j_gene: TRBJ2-2; abundance: few; v_gene: TRBV11-1; d_gene: .; CDR3aa: CASSTLDSNTGELFF; CDR3nt: TGTGCCAGCAGCACCCTTGACAGTAACACCGGGGAGCTGTTTTTT
len: 13; j_gene: TRBJ2-5; abundance: .; v_gene: TRBV4-1; d_gene: .; CDR3aa: CASSHQTGETQYF; CDR3nt: TGCGCCAGCAGCCACCAAACGGGGGAGACCCAGTACTTC
len: 11; j_gene: TRBJ2-7; abundance: .; v_gene: TRBV20-1; d_gene: .; CDR3aa: CSVRDAYEQYF; CDR3nt: TGCAGTGTTCGGGACGCCTACGAGCAGTACTTC
len: 12; j_gene: TRBJ2-2; abundance: many; v_gene: TRBV20-1; d_gene: .; CDR3aa: CSASRLTGELFF; CDR3nt: TGCAGTGCTAGTCGTTTGACCGGGGAGCTGTTTTTT
len: 13; j_gene: TRBJ2-7; abundance: .; v_gene: TRBV5-1; d_gene: TRBD2; CDR3aa: CASSLGGRNEQYF; CDR3nt: TGCGCCAGCAGCTTAGGCGGGAGGAACGAGCAGTACTTC
len: 15; j_gene: TRBJ1-1; abundance: many; v_gene: TRBV5-4; d_gene: .; CDR3aa: CASRVAGGRMGEAFF; CDR3nt: TGTGCCAGCAGGGTAGCTGGGGGCAGGATGGGTGAAGCTTTCTTT
len: 14; j_gene: TRBJ2-1; abundance: many; v_gene: TRBV5-1; d_gene: .; CDR3aa: CASSPLRADNEQFF; CDR3nt: TGCGCCAGCAGCCCCCTGCGGGCGGACAATGAGCAGTTCTTC
len: 13; j_gene: TRBJ2-5; abundance: .; v_gene: TRBV5-1; d_gene: .; CDR3aa: CASSLGGSETQYF; CDR3nt: TGCGCCAGCAGCTTGGGAGGGTCGGAGACCCAGTACTTC
len: 14; j_gene: TRBJ2-5; abundance: few; v_gene: TRBV6-2/TRBV6-3; d_gene: TRBD2; CDR3aa: CASSSPERGGCQYF; CDR3nt: TGTGCCAGCAGTTCCCCCGAGCGGGGGGGGTGCCAGTACTTC
len: 14; j_gene: TRBJ2-7; abundance: many; v_gene: TRBV7-6; d_gene: .; CDR3aa: CASSFEDTSYEQYF; CDR3nt: TGTGCCAGCAGCTTCGAGGACACCTCCTACGAGCAGTACTTC
len: 18; j_gene: TRBJ2-7; abundance: few; v_gene: TRBV6-1; d_gene: TRBD2; CDR3aa: CASSERSGGAFIFYEQYF; CDR3nt: TGTGCCAGCAGTGAACGTAGCGGGGGGGCCTTTATTTTCTACGAGCAGTACTTC
len: 14; j_gene: TRBJ2-1; abundance: many; v_gene: TRBV12-3/TRBV12-4; d_gene: .; CDR3aa: CASSLKGVINEQFF; CDR3nt: TGTGCCAGCAGCCTTAAGGGGGTTATCAATGAGCAGTTCTTC
len: 14; j_gene: TRBJ1-2; abundance: many; v_gene: TRBV7-8; d_gene: .; CDR3aa: CASSLDRTVYGYTF; CDR3nt: TGTGCCAGCAGCTTAGACAGGACGGTCTATGGCTACACCTTC
len: 18; j_gene: TRBJ1-2; abundance: .; v_gene: TRBV4-3; d_gene: .; CDR3aa: CASSHLAGAEGANYGYTF; CDR3nt: TGCGCCAGCAGTCACCTCGCGGGGGCAGAGGGGGCTAACTATGGCTACACCTTC
len: 14; j_gene: TRBJ1-2; abundance: many; v_gene: TRBV27; d_gene: .; CDR3aa: CASSQGRINYGYTF; CDR3nt: TGTGCCAGCAGTCAGGGACGGATTAACTATGGCTACACCTTC
len: 15; j_gene: TRBJ1-1; abundance: few; v_gene: TRBV12-3/TRBV12-4; d_gene: .; CDR3aa: CASSLSSQGGTEAFF; CDR3nt: TGTGCCAGCAGCCTCTCGAGCCAGGGAGGAACTGAAGCTTTCTTT
len: 16; j_gene: TRBJ1-2; abundance: many; v_gene: TRBV4-3; d_gene: .; CDR3aa: CASSQEAGEWYYGYTF; CDR3nt: TGCGCCAGCAGCCAAGAGGCGGGGGAGTGGTACTATGGCTACACCTTC
len: 14; j_gene: TRBJ1-2; abundance: many; v_gene: TRBV6-2/TRBV6-3; d_gene: TRBD1; CDR3aa: CASSYYGTGAGYTF; CDR3nt: TGTGCCAGCAGTTACTACGGGACAGGTGCCGGCTACACCTTC
len: 15; j_gene: TRBJ2-5; abundance: many; v_gene: TRBV6-6; d_gene: TRBD1; CDR3aa: CASSYSRTGQETQYF; CDR3nt: TGTGCCAGCAGTTACTCGAGGACAGGCCAAGAGACCCAGTACTTC